Each of the 24 T cell receptor beta chains below was sequenced from the same sample in a study of cytomegalovirus exposure and HLA in healthy donors. It was with 60 Vbeta and 13 Jbeta primers that the PCR ran. Repertoires were generated with immunoSEQ multiplex PCR, while TCRdb's copy carries only in-frame clones and drops some. The sample holds some 90,000 clones, 81% seen once. The sample taken for sequencing was PBMCs. Receptor source: a woman in her seventies in good health and CMV-seropositive.

The chain recombines TRBV15 with TRBJ1-5; D is perhaps TRBD1 (5 bases). The CDR3 has 15 amino acids. Germline V gives CDR1 LNHNV, CDR2 YYDKDF (reference sequence). Trimming removed 3 bases at V and 2 bases at J, with 11 bases between. The CDR3 loop is CATSSSGKGNQPQHF. CDR3 in DNA: TGTGCCACCAGCAGTTCAGGGAAGGGCAATCAGCCCCAGCATTTT.

The chain employs TRBV28 and TRBJ2-1, with a weak D call TRBD2 (7 bases). Germline CDR1 and CDR2: MDHEN and SYDVKM. V lost 7 bases and J lost 0, with 16 bases in between. This CDR3 region has 16 residues. DNA of the CDR3: TGTGCCAGCACCCTCGGCGGGGGCGGCTCCTACAATGAGCAGTTCTTC. The encoded protein is CASTLGGGGSYNEQFF.

The rearrangement links TRBV13 to TRBJ2-7; weak D call: TRBD1 (6 bases). The CDR3 consists of 15 residues. Germline loops: CDR1 PRHDT, CDR2 FYEKMQ (reference sequence). The V gene lost 4 bases and the J gene lost 7 bases, with 20 bases spanning the gap. CDR3 nucleotide sequence: TGTGCCAGCAGCTCTATCAGAGACAGGCCGAGAGAGCAGTACTTC. Protein product: CASSSIRDRPREQYF.

This clone was counted a few times. The V gene is TRBV19, the J gene TRBJ1-4; D remains ambiguous. Trimming cost V 6 bases and J 7 bases, with 18 bases left between them. This CDR3 is 15 amino acids long. The germline V gene encodes CDR1 LNHDA and CDR2 SQIVND (reference sequence). Written as DNA, the CDR3 is TGTGCCAGTAGCCGAAACACACCAGGAGGTGAAAAACTGTTTTTT. Translation: CASSRNTPGGEKLFF.

In its sample, this clone was seen once. At one boundary the junction diverges from the germline segment, which might be a read error. The genes are TRBV6-1 and TRBJ1-5; TRBD1 is a possible D gene (6 bases). There are 11 residues in the CDR3. Germline V lookup: CDR1 MNHNS, CDR2 SASEGT. The CDR3 here is CAGSEKDRPHF. The CDR3 bases are TGTGCCGGCAGTGAAAAAGACAGGCCTCATTTT.

The CDR3 spells CASSPSGRLTNEQFF. CDR3 nucleotide sequence: TGTGCCAGCAGCCCATCTGGGAGGCTGACAAATGAGCAGTTCTTC. This rearrangement joins TRBV7-3 to TRBJ2-1; possible D gene TRBD2, 6 bases. Germline CDR1 and CDR2: SGHTA and FQGTGA. This CDR3 is 15 amino acids long. The germline V and J ends were trimmed by 5 bases and 7 bases, with 18 bases remaining between them.

The CDR3 region is CASSLYSGTSEYNEQFF. CDR3 DNA sequence: TGTGCCAGCAGTTTATACTCCGGGACTAGCGAGTACAATGAGCAGTTCTTC. The V and J genes are TRBV28 and TRBJ2-1; 10 nucleotides agree with TRBD2. V lost 1 base to trimming and J lost 4 bases; unmatched junction nucleotides: 7. The CDR3 extends over 17 amino acids. The germline gives CDR1 MDHEN, CDR2 SYDVKM.

This chain joins TRBV5-4 and TRBJ2-1; 10 positions match TRBD1. The V segment lost 4 bases and the J segment 5 bases; nucleotides outside the gene matches: 9. Germline loops: CDR1 SGHNT, CDR2 YYREEE (reference sequence). The CDR3 extends over 16 amino acids. CDR3 protein: CASSRDRDRGHNEQFF. As DNA, the CDR3 is TGTGCCAGCAGCCGAGACCGGGACAGGGGACACAATGAGCAGTTCTTC.

V is TRBV11-3 and J is TRBJ2-5, with TRBD2 matching over 13 bases. The CDR3 is 16 amino acids. Trimming removed 5 bases from V and 5 bases from J; junction bases left unmatched: 8. Germline CDR1 reads SGHNT; CDR2 reads YENEEA. CDR3 nucleotide sequence: TGTGCCAGCAGCCAAGAAACTAGCGGGAGGGGTGAGACCCAGTACTTC. It yields the protein CASSQETSGRGETQYF.

The V call is TRBV10-3, the J call TRBJ2-1; tentative D call: TRBD2 (6 bases). The CDR3 totals 16 residues. Per germline, CDR1 ENHRY and CDR2 SYGVKD. V was clipped by 3 bases and J by 0 bases, with 12 bases between them. The CDR3 protein is CAISDRSGLSYNEQFF. The CDR3 bases are TGTGCCATCAGTGATCGTTCGGGACTCTCCTACAATGAGCAGTTCTTC.

V and J are TRBV7-3 and TRBJ1-2; D uncertain. Germline loops: CDR1 SGHTA, CDR2 FQGTGA. This CDR3 is 16 amino acids long. The germline V and J ends were trimmed by 5 bases and 0 bases, with 16 bases remaining between them. The chain's CDR3 is CASSASRGTANYGYTF. CDR3 nucleotide sequence: TGTGCCAGCAGCGCCTCACGTGGCACAGCTAACTATGGCTACACCTTC.

The chain is built from TRBV5-1 and TRBJ1-2, with 7 positions matching TRBD1. CDR3 length: 13 residues. Germline V lookup: CDR1 SGHRS, CDR2 YFSETQ. V trimming: 7 bases; J trimming: 4 bases; junction bases outside the gene matches: 7. The CDR3 protein is CASQTGNGYGYTF. CDR3 in DNA: TGCGCCAGCCAGACAGGGAACGGCTATGGCTACACCTTC. The full variable domain, its missing parts supplied by reference TRBV5-1 and TRBJ1-2, is KAGVTQTPRYLIKTRGQQVTLSCSPISGHRSVSWYQQTPGQGLQFLFEYFSETQRNKGNFPGRFSGRQFSNSRSEMNVSTLELGDSALYLCASQTGNGYGYTFGSGTRLTVV.

The CDR3 coding sequence is TGTGCCAGCAGCGTAGTCGAGGGAAGGACAGATACGCAGTATTTT. The encoded protein is CASSVVEGRTDTQYF. The chain recombines TRBV9 with TRBJ2-3; a weak D match, TRBD2 (5 bases). CDR1 SGDLS and CDR2 YYNGEE come from the germline V gene. There are 15 residues in the CDR3. V was shortened by 0 bases and J by 3 bases, with 11 bases between the two germline ends.

The rearrangement joins TRBV4-2 to TRBJ2-5, with 8 bases lining up with TRBD2. V trimming: 4 bases; J trimming: 5 bases; junction bases outside the gene matches: 12. The germline CDR1 and CDR2 sequences are LGHNA and YNFKEQ. The CDR3 consists of 16 residues. CDR3 sequence reads: CASSPISGTPEETQYF. CDR3 DNA sequence: TGTGCCAGCAGCCCGATTAGCGGGACCCCCGAGGAGACCCAGTACTTC.

The chain is built from TRBV6-5 and TRBJ2-7, with 7 bases identical to TRBD1. V was clipped by 6 bases and J by 6 bases; unmatched bases: 5. The CDR3 spans 12 residues. From germline, CDR1 is MNHEY and CDR2 SVGAGI. CDR3 region: CASSKTGLEQYF. CDR3 DNA sequence: TGTGCCAGCAGCAAGACAGGGCTCGAGCAGTACTTC.

The rearrangement uses TRBV7-2 and TRBJ1-2; 9 nucleotides match TRBD1. This CDR3 is 15 amino acids long. Germline V gene sequence: CDR1 SGHTA, CDR2 FQGNSA. Germline trimming cut 1 base from V and 8 bases from J; bases unmatched to any gene: 8. CDR3 amino acids: CASSLGTGAPEGYTF. Here the CDR3 DNA reads TGTGCCAGCAGCTTAGGGACAGGGGCCCCCGAGGGCTACACCTTC.

The chain carries TRBV6-1 and TRBJ2-2, with a possible D match to TRBD2 (6 bases). This CDR3 region has 16 residues. With 3 bases removed from V and 7 bases from J, the gap between germline ends came to 18 bases. Germline-derived CDR1 and CDR2 are MNHNS and SASEGT. CDR3 DNA: TGTGCCAGCAGTGAGTTCGGGGGTAAAGGCATCGGGGAGCTGTTTTTT. It translates to CASSEFGGKGIGELFF.

The V and J genes are TRBV7-2 and TRBJ2-5, with D unclear. Per the germline V gene, CDR1 is SGHTA and CDR2 is FQGNSA. This CDR3 has 12 residues. The V end was cut by 2 bases, the J end by 5 bases, with 6 bases between. The CDR3 DNA follows: TGTGCCAGCAGCTTATTCAGGGAGACCCAGTACTTC. Translation gives CASSLFRETQYF. The variable domain in full, completed from reference TRBV7-2 and TRBJ2-5, reads GAGVSQSPSNKVTEKGKDVELRCDPISGHTALYWYRQSLGQGLEFLIYFQGNSAPDKSGLPSDRFSAERTGGSVSTLTIQRTQQEDSAVYLCASSLFRETQYFGPGTRLLVL.

In its sample, this clone was seen once. The gene calls are TRBV18 and TRBJ2-1; D gene unclear. V lost 1 base to trimming and J lost 0 bases, with 10 bases between them. In germline, CDR1 is KGHSH, CDR2 LQKENI. The CDR3 is made up of 16 amino acids. For the CDR3, the DNA is TGTGCCAGCTCACCACTGAGCGTGAGCTCCTACAATGAGCAGTTCTTC. Translation gives CASSPLSVSSYNEQFF.

This clone is a singleton in its sample. The V and J genes are TRBV9 and TRBJ2-1, with 11 positions matching TRBD2. Trimming took 2 bases from V and 0 from J; bases not matched to a gene: 7. The length of the CDR3 is 18 residues. The germline CDR1 and CDR2 sequences are SGDLS and YYNGEE. CDR3 coding DNA: TGTGCCAGCAGCGTGGGGCTAGCGGGAGGCTACTCCTACAATGAGCAGTTCTTC. Protein product: CASSVGLAGGYSYNEQFF.

V and J are TRBV11-3 and TRBJ1-5; the match to TRBD1 covers 8 bases. CDR1 SGHNT and CDR2 YENEEA come from the germline V gene. The CDR3 runs to 19 residues. The junction had 14 bases not matched to a gene; V was cut back by 4 bases and J by 0 bases. CDR3 nucleotides: TGTGCCAGCAGCTCTTTCGTGGACAGGGTGGGGTATAGCAATCAGCCCCAGCATTTT. This codes for CASSSFVDRVGYSNQPQHF.

V and J are TRBV7-2 and TRBJ2-5; a weak D match, TRBD1 (6 bases). V was shortened by 3 bases and J by 5 bases, with 16 bases between the two germline ends. The CDR3 length is 15 residues. The V gene's germline CDR1 is SGHTA and CDR2 FQGNSA. The CDR3 nucleotides read TGTGCCAGCAGCTTGCGACTGGATCAGGGGGAGACCCAGTACTTC. This sequence encodes CASSLRLDQGETQYF.

The chain combines TRBV9 with TRBJ2-1; 7 bases fit TRBD2. V was clipped by 3 bases and J by 4 bases; unmatched bases: 7. CDR1 and CDR2 (germline): SGDLS, YYNGEE. The CDR3 is made up of 15 amino acids. The CDR3, as DNA: TGTGCCAGCAGCGGGACTAGTCATCCTTACAATGAGCAGTTCTTC. It translates to CASSGTSHPYNEQFF.

This clone was counted a few times. The V call is TRBV19, the J call TRBJ1-1; D is possibly TRBD1 (6 bases). The CDR3 is 13 residues long. In germline, CDR1 is LNHDA, CDR2 SQIVND (reference sequence). The V and J ends lost 2 bases and 3 bases respectively, with 7 bases between them. This CDR3 reads CASSIQGYTEAFF. CDR3 nucleotides: TGTGCCAGTAGTATACAGGGGTACACTGAAGCTTTCTTT.